A single sample gave rise to the 10 T cell receptor beta chains below, sequenced in a study of regulatory T cells in long-lasting Graves disease. Sample time point: newly diagnosed GD, antithyroid drugs for less than 3 months. RNA from PBMCs was the source of the TCR library. Relying on iRepertoire HTBI primers and Arm-PCR of CDR3 regions, the team built TCR beta libraries. From the multiplex PCR reads, TCRdb called clonotypes with MiXCR, one entry per CDR3 protein. The table lists more than 300,000 distinct CDR3 sequences, around 15% of them singletons. The sequences come from peripheral blood mononuclear cells (PBMCs), collected at new diagnosis, from a patient treated with antithyroid drugs. The receptors here all came from a female donor with Graves disease.

This chain joins TRBV5-6 and TRBJ1-2; TRBD1 aligns across 7 bases. Germline V gene lookup returns CDR1 SGHDT and CDR2 YYEEEE. V trimming: 3 bases; J trimming: 4 bases; junction bases outside the gene matches: 9. The CDR3 has 15 residues. The CDR3 DNA reads TGTGCCAGCAGCTCGACAGGGAGATCTCCCTATGGCTACACCTTC. Translated: CASSSTGRSPYGYTF.

This clonotype was recorded a few times. V gene TRBV9 combines with J gene TRBJ2-5; D is possibly TRBD2 (6 bases). Deletions cut 8 bases from V and 1 base from J, with 21 bases between. The CDR3 loop spans 16 amino acids. Germline V lookup: CDR1 SGDLS, CDR2 YYNGEE. CDR3 DNA: TGTGCCAGTAGCTCAATGGGGTTGCGGGGCCAAGAGACCCAGTACTTC. It encodes CASSSMGLRGQETQYF.

The chain joins TRBV7-9 to TRBJ2-3; D remains unclear. Trimming took 3 bases from V and 2 from J, leaving 9 bases between them. This CDR3 has 14 residues. The germline V gene encodes CDR1 SEHNR and CDR2 FQNEAQ (reference sequence). The CDR3 DNA reads TGTGCCAGCAGCTTGAGACCTCTCACAGATACGCAGTATTTT. Its protein is CASSLRPLTDTQYF.

This clonotype was recorded at least ten times. This sequence joins TRBV20-1 and TRBJ2-1; perhaps TRBD2 as D (6 bases). V was trimmed by 3 bases and J by 6 bases, leaving 12 bases between them. Germline V gene sequence: CDR1 DFQATT, CDR2 SNEGSKA (reference sequence). The CDR3 runs to 13 residues. Here the CDR3 reads CSASREASNEQFF. CDR3 DNA: TGCAGTGCTAGTAGGGAGGCTAGCAATGAGCAGTTCTTC.

V gene TRBV4-1 combines with J gene TRBJ1-4; 7 bases are a match to TRBD1. CDR3 length equals 13 residues. J was trimmed by 9 bases and V by 2 bases; bases with no gene match: 3. Germline V gene data show CDR1 as MGHRA and CDR2 as YSYEKL. CDR3 region: CASSQTGAKKLFF. CDR3 sequence (DNA): TGCGCCAGCAGCCAAACAGGGGCTAAAAAACTGTTTTTT.

This clonotype occurred many times. V gene TRBV28 combines with J gene TRBJ1-2; no reliable D call. In germline, CDR1 is MDHEN, CDR2 SYDVKM. Trimming removed 4 bases at V and 3 bases at J, with 3 bases between. CDR3 length: 11 amino acids. The DNA for the CDR3 is TGTGCCAGCAGTTCTCACTATGGCTACACCTTC. Protein: CASSSHYGYTF.

The chain couples TRBV19 to TRBJ2-1; tentative D call: TRBD2 (7 bases). There are 14 residues in the CDR3. Trimming cost V 7 bases and J 8 bases, with 18 bases left between them. CDR1 is LNHDA, CDR2 SQIVND, per germline (reference sequence). CDR3 bases: TGTGCCAGTACAGACTTCAGGGGAGGGGATGAGCAGTTCTTC. This gives the protein CASTDFRGGDEQFF. Full variable domain (outside the CDR3, taken from reference TRBV19 and TRBJ2-1): DGGITQSPKYLFRKEGQNVTLSCEQNLNHDAMYWYRQDPGQGLRLIYYSQIVNDFQKGDIAEGYSVSREKKESFPLTVTSAQKNPTAFYLCASTDFRGGDEQFFGPGTRLTVL.

Concerning this clonotype itself: The junction shows a germline mismatch at one end, possibly a read error. This chain uses TRBV7-2 with TRBJ2-2; D is unresolved. CDR3 size: 14 residues. Per germline, CDR1 SGHTA and CDR2 FQGNSA. The DNA for the CDR3 is TGTGCCTGCAGCTTAATAGGCGGCACCGGGGAGCTGTTTTTT. It yields the protein CACSLIGGTGELFF.

V gene TRBV10-2 combines with J gene TRBJ1-4, with 10 bases identical to TRBD1. Per the germline V gene, CDR1 is WSHSY and CDR2 is SAAADI. CDR3 length: 15 residues. After removal of 0 bases from V and 10 bases from J, the junction contained 5 bases not matched to a gene. This chain's CDR3 is CASSESGTGAAKLFF. The CDR3 region has the DNA TGCGCCAGCAGTGAGTCCGGGACAGGGGCTGCAAAACTGTTTTTT.

This clonotype came up many times. The chain carries TRBV3-1 and TRBJ2-7; perhaps D is TRBD1 or TRBD2 (6 bases each). Deletions cut 3 bases from V and 1 base from J, with 10 bases between. CDR3 size: 14 residues. CDR1 is LGHDT, CDR2 YNNKEL, per germline (reference sequence). The CDR3 protein is CASSQQGRSYEQYF. As DNA, the CDR3 is TGTGCCAGCAGCCAGCAGGGGAGGTCCTACGAGCAGTACTTC.